This T cell receptor (beta chain) appears in the sequencing data of a study of blood T cells in healthy people across ages. Overall study findings and caveats: Long-lived and aged donors differed, with more naive CD4+ cells and higher diversity in the long-lived.

About this clonotype itself: Its antigen is unidentified.

V gave up 2 bases and J gave up 6 bases, with 13 bases separating them. This CDR3 has 14 residues. Next came a second PCR, run for 7 to 11 cycles, which used a sample-barcoded 5' primer along with a J-beta primer mix. MiXCR, run by TCRdb on the 5' RACE reads, gives a single entry per CDR3 protein. The sample has 1.5 million to 2 million distinct CDR3 sequences, roughly 27% seen once; the top ten hold more than 6%. For every donor, a draw yielded 7.5 to 10 milliliters of peripheral blood. The sequenced sample consisted of blood. The clonotype was recovered from a woman in her 30s in good health. The V gene is TRBV12-3 or TRBV12-4, the J gene TRBJ1-2; D possibly corresponds to TRBD1 (5 bases). In DNA, the CDR3 is TGTGCCAGCAGTTTATCCAGGGTGAATCATGGCTACACCTTC. Translated: CASSLSRVNHGYTF.